This T cell receptor beta chain came from a study of blood T cell repertoires in COVID-19. Study overall: COVID-19 samples from acute and convalescent phases originated in the United States, Italy and Spain. T cells, B-cell-depleted T cells, or PBMCs provided the cDNA or gDNA that served as material.

Trimming took 2 bases from V and 7 from J, leaving 19 bases between them. This CDR3 has 16 residues. Germline V gene lookup returns CDR1 SGHRS and CDR2 YFSETQ. How the authors handled the data: Reference gene primers were amplified, and this amplification served to estimate nucleated cell counts. The protocol was immunoSEQ multiplex PCR, while the TCRdb copy is restricted to in-frame clones and leaves out a portion. V, J and clone size are those of that table, while D and trimming were read from the DNA. The sample contains 250,000 to 350,000 clones, about 89% of which appear only once. The chain couples TRBV5-1 to TRBJ2-1; D may be TRBD1 (5 bases). What was sequenced was peripheral blood. The TCR sequence derives from a woman aged 55-70 years with acute or convalescent COVID-19. The DNA for the CDR3 is TGCGCCAGCAGCTTTGGGGCCCGGACCCACCGGAATGAGCAGTTCTTC. This gives the protein CASSFGARTHRNEQFF.